What follows are 6 T cell receptor beta chains derived from one specimen sequenced in a study of CD8+CD57+ T cells in acquired aplastic anemia. Using genomic DNA as the template, TCR beta VDJ and CDR3 profiling was carried out. TCRdb used MiXCR to reprocess the reads, holding one entry per CDR3 protein. This table holds 250,000 to 300,000 distinct CDR3 sequences, 55% to 60% found once. Material for sequencing was sorted CD4+, CD8+, or CD8+CD57+ T cells (not recorded which) from PBMCs. The receptors shown here come from a human donor with severe aplastic anemia or a healthy control (not recorded which).

This clonotype has ten or more counts. The V gene is TRBV9, the J gene TRBJ1-2; TRBD1 might be the D (5 bases). This CDR3 contains 13 residues. In germline, CDR1 is SGDLS, CDR2 YYNGEE. The germline V and J ends were trimmed by 4 bases and 8 bases, with 15 bases remaining between them. The DNA for the CDR3 is TGTGCCAGCAGCCCGGGACTCCGGGACGGCTACACCTTC. Encoded protein: CASSPGLRDGYTF.

The chain links TRBV27 to TRBJ2-7; 7 nucleotides line up with TRBD1. CDR1 and CDR2 (germline): MNHEY, SMNVEV (reference sequence). The V segment lost 0 bases and the J segment 2 bases; nucleotides outside the gene matches: 7. There are 16 residues in the CDR3. Here the CDR3 reads CASSLSDTGETYEQYF. The CDR3 nucleotides read TGTGCCAGCAGTTTATCGGATACAGGGGAAACCTACGAGCAGTACTTC.

This chain connects TRBV9 to TRBJ2-7; tentatively, D is TRBD1 (5 bases). The CDR3 sequence is 12 residues long. Trimming removed 5 bases at V and 3 bases at J, with 9 bases between. Germline V lookup: CDR1 SGDLS, CDR2 YYNGEE. CDR3 nucleotide sequence: TGTGCCAGCAGTCCAGACAGCTACGAGCAGTACTTC. Protein sequence: CASSPDSYEQYF.

With respect to this clonotype: At one boundary the junction diverges from the germline segment, which might be a read error. The DNA for the CDR3 is TGTGCCAGTAGTGTTTCACAACATTCTCCAAGCTCCTACAATGAGCAGTTCTTC. It codes for CASSVSQHSPSSYNEQFF. The chain couples TRBV25-1 to TRBJ2-1, with D unclear. The CDR3 covers 18 residues. Germline assignment: CDR1 MGHDK and CDR2 SYGVNS.

This chain joins TRBV19 and TRBJ1-2; weak D call: TRBD1 (5 bases). The V gene's germline CDR1 is LNHDA and CDR2 SQIVND (reference sequence). This CDR3 has 15 residues. The ends were cut back, 7 bases at V and 7 bases at J, with 22 bases in the middle. This chain's CDR3 is CASTLIGGGPRGYTF. The CDR3 nucleotides read TGTGCCAGTACCCTAATCGGGGGAGGGCCTCGTGGCTACACCTTC.

The chain employs TRBV19 and TRBJ1-3, with D uncertain. The V gene lost 7 bases and the J gene lost 0 bases, with 19 bases spanning the gap. The CDR3 sequence is 17 residues long. The germline gives CDR1 LNHDA, CDR2 SQIVND (reference sequence). The CDR3 DNA sequence: TGTGCCAGTACCGTGGACGGGTCCACAAGCTCTGGAAACACCATATATTTT. It specifies CASTVDGSTSSGNTIYF. Complete variable domain (other parts from reference TRBV19 and TRBJ1-3): DGGITQSPKYLFRKEGQNVTLSCEQNLNHDAMYWYRQDPGQGLRLIYYSQIVNDFQKGDIAEGYSVSREKKESFPLTVTSAQKNPTAFYLCASTVDGSTSSGNTIYFGEGSWLTVV.